The following is a T cell receptor beta chain sequence with its context. The sample originates from a study of T cells after somatic rescue of genetic block. The data were produced by immunoSEQ multiplex PCR, yet TCRdb's version contains in-frame clones alone and is incomplete. This sample has 65,000 to 70,000 clones, with 92% found just once. CDR3 size: 15 residues. J lost 8 bases, V lost 3 bases, and 9 bases had no gene match. Germline loops: CDR1 SGDLS, CDR2 YYNGEE. Sequencing input: peripheral blood mononuclear cells (PBMCs). The sequence came from a man aged 35 to 55. This chain uses TRBV9 with TRBJ2-4, with 9 bases aligning to TRBD2. For the CDR3, the DNA is TGTGCCAGCAGCGCTAATGCGGGAGGGCCGGACATTCAGTACTTC. Translated, it gives CASSANAGGPDIQYF.